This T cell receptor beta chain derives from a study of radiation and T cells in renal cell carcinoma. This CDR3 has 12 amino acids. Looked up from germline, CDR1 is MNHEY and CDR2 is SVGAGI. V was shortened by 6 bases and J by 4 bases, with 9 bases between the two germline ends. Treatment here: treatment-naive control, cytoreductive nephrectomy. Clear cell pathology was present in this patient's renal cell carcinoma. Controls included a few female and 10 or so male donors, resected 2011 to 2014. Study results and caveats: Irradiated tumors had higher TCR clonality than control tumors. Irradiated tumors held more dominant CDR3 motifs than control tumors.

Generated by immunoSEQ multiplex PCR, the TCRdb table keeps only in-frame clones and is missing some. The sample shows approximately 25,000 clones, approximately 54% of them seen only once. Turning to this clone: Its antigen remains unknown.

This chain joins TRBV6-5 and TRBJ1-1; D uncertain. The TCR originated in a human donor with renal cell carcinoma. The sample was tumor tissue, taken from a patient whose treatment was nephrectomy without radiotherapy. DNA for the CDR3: TGTGCCAGCAGCCGCCTGGGCACTGAAGCTTTCTTT. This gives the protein CASSRLGTEAFF.